The text below deals with one TCR beta chain. Trimming took off 4 bases at V and 0 bases at J, with 17 bases between the two ends. The CDR3 spans 18 residues. Germline V gives CDR1 SGHKS, CDR2 YYEKEE (reference sequence). TCRdb re-analysed the PCR reads in MiXCR, keeping a single row per CDR3 protein. The sample contains about half a million distinct CDR3 sequences, around 25% of which appear only once. The data belong to a study of molecular identifiers for immune sequencing clone quantification. What was sequenced was naive CD8+ T cells from blood, with Jurkat cell RNA spiked in. Subset described: FACS-sorted CD8+CD4-CCR7+CD45RA+ naive T cells. The TCR sequence derives from a human donor in good health. Some libraries in this study had Jurkat cell RNA spiked in. The chain has TRBV5-5 and TRBJ1-6, with D possibly being TRBD1 (5 bases). In nucleotides, the CDR3 is TGTGCCAGCAGCGCCCTGACAGAGAACCTCTCCTATAATTCACCCCTCCACTTT. It codes for CASSALTENLSYNSPLHF.